Listed below are T cell receptor beta chains from one sample, sequenced in a study of blood T cell repertoires in COVID-19. Profiled with immunoSEQ multiplex PCR; TCRdb holds only in-frame clones, not every one. The data contain 120,000 to 150,000 clones, about 87% of them singletons. Sequenced input: peripheral blood. Every receptor here comes from a human donor in a cohort sampled during active COVID-19. CDR3s include the opening cysteine and the closing phenylalanine or tryptophan. D genes are given only for firm matches. Clone size, where shown, is once, few, many, or a class for clones that have expanded.

abundance,d_gene,j_gene,v_gene,CDR3aa,CDR3nt
.,.,TRBJ1-1,TRBV10-3,CAIGDIRNTEAFF,TGTGCCATCGGGGACATAAGGAACACTGAAGCTTTCTTT
.,TRBD2,TRBJ2-2,TRBV5-8,CARAGLAGPGYTGELFF,TGTGCCCGGGCCGGGCTAGCGGGGCCCGGCTACACCGGGGAGCTGTTTTTT
.,TRBD1,TRBJ1-1,TRBV6-5,CASVTGGTEAFF,TGTGCCAGCGTCACAGGGGGCACTGAAGCTTTCTTT
.,TRBD1,TRBJ1-4,TRBV7-2,CASSLRGQGEKLFF,TGTGCCAGCAGCCTAAGGGGGCAGGGCGAAAAACTGTTTTTT
.,TRBD2,TRBJ2-5,TRBV6-5,CASSLGLGAETQYF,TGTGCCAGCAGCCTGGGACTAGGGGCAGAGACCCAGTACTTC
.,.,TRBJ1-1,TRBV4-1,CASSQVQGIIEAFF,TGCGCCAGCAGCCAAGTTCAGGGGATAATTGAAGCTTTCTTT
.,TRBD1,TRBJ1-6,TRBV5-4,CASSPGQGVPPLHF,TGTGCCAGCAGCCCCGGACAGGGAGTTCCACCCCTCCACTTT
.,.,TRBJ2-7,TRBV6-5,CASSYTNGHTYEQYF,TGTGCCAGCAGTTACACAAACGGACATACCTACGAGCAGTACTTC
few,TRBD1,TRBJ1-1,TRBV19,CASSDETGGWMNTEAFF,TGTGCCAGTAGCGATGAGACAGGGGGATGGATGAACACTGAAGCTTTCTTT
.,TRBD1,TRBJ1-2,TRBV30,CAWLDRGLPGGYTF,TGTGCCTGGCTGGACAGGGGATTACCCGGGGGCTACACCTTC
.,TRBD1,TRBJ1-3,TRBV5-6,CASSLGGQYLGNTIYF,TGTGCCAGCAGCTTGGGGGGACAGTATCTTGGAAACACCATATATTTT
.,.,TRBJ2-7,TRBV25-1,CASSFPREEQYF,TGTGCCAGCAGTTTTCCAAGGGAGGAGCAGTACTTC
.,TRBD1,TRBJ1-1,TRBV5-4,CASHLQGTNTEAFF,TGTGCCAGCCATCTACAGGGGACGAACACTGAAGCTTTCTTT
.,.,TRBJ2-5,TRBV28,CASSSRGSGEETQYF,TGTGCCAGCAGTTCCCGGGGTAGCGGAGAAGAGACCCAGTACTTC
.,.,TRBJ2-7,TRBV7-6,CASSPNPYEQYF,TGTGCCAGCAGCCCTAATCCCTACGAGCAGTACTTC
.,.,TRBJ2-3,TRBV7-3,CASSLSSTDTQYF,TGTGCCAGCAGCCTCAGTAGCACAGATACGCAGTATTTT
.,.,TRBJ1-4,TRBV4-2,CASSQDKEGRKNEKLFF,TGTGCCAGCAGCCAAGACAAGGAGGGCAGAAAAAATGAAAAACTGTTTTTT
once,TRBD1,TRBJ1-6,TRBV7-9,CASSLGQGDSPLHF,TGTGCCAGCAGCTTAGGCCAGGGGGATTCACCCCTCCACTTT
.,TRBD1,TRBJ1-1,TRBV6-5,CAGRQGETEAFF,TGTGCCGGCCGACAGGGTGAAACTGAAGCTTTCTTT
.,TRBD1,TRBJ2-5,TRBV6-2/TRBV6-3,CASSYGTGLRETQYF,TGTGCCAGCAGTTACGGGACAGGCCTGCGGGAGACCCAGTACTTC
.,TRBD2,TRBJ2-7,TRBV15,CATSRGGTSADEQYF,TGTGCCACCAGCAGAGGGGGGACTAGCGCCGACGAGCAGTACTTC
.,.,TRBJ1-1,TRBV2,CATRPGLNTEAFF,TGTGCCACCCGTCCCGGGTTAAACACTGAAGCTTTCTTT
once,TRBD2,TRBJ2-3,TRBV19,CASSTSFSSGGDTDTQYF,TGTGCCAGTAGTACCTCCTTTTCCAGCGGGGGAGATACAGATACGCAGTATTTT
.,.,TRBJ1-1,TRBV11-2,CASSLKGGGGTEAFF,TGTGCCAGCAGCTTAAAAGGGGGTGGAGGCACTGAAGCTTTCTTT
.,TRBD1,TRBJ2-5,TRBV15,CATSRVGDRRQETQYF,TGTGCCACCAGCAGAGTGGGGGACAGGAGACAAGAGACCCAGTACTTC
.,TRBD1,TRBJ2-1,TRBV3-1/TRBV3-2,CASSFTGGREQFF,TGTGCCAGCAGCTTCACAGGGGGACGGGAGCAGTTCTTC
once,TRBD1,TRBJ2-7,TRBV2,CASRSGTGAYEQYF,TGTGCCAGCAGGTCCGGGACAGGAGCCTACGAGCAGTACTTC
.,.,TRBJ1-4,TRBV5-5,CASSLYPPGGEKLFF,TGTGCCAGCAGCTTGTACCCCCCGGGCGGGGAAAAACTGTTTTTT
.,TRBD1,TRBJ2-4,TRBV15,CATNPGTGGDYAKNIQYF,TGTGCCACCAACCCCGGGACAGGGGGCGATTATGCCAAAAACATTCAGTACTTC
.,.,TRBJ1-5,TRBV10-3,CAISDAGKGNQPQHF,TGTGCCATCAGTGACGCCGGGAAGGGCAATCAGCCCCAGCATTTT
once,TRBD2,TRBJ2-3,TRBV2,CASSDSTLAGLGDTQYF,TGTGCCAGCAGTGATTCGACGCTAGCGGGGTTAGGAGATACGCAGTATTTT
once,TRBD2,TRBJ2-7,TRBV6-5,CASSYRGGLASYEQYF,TGTGCCAGCAGTTACCGGGGTGGACTAGCTTCCTACGAGCAGTACTTC
.,.,TRBJ2-7,TRBV11-1,CASSLVRGSSYEQYF,TGTGCCAGCAGCCTTGTACGGGGAAGCTCCTACGAGCAGTACTTC
.,.,TRBJ1-2,TRBV2,CASSEIPGQTYGYTF,TGTGCCAGCAGTGAAATCCCCGGACAGACCTATGGCTACACCTTC
few,TRBD1,TRBJ2-1,TRBV9,CASSVGQGAYNEQFF,TGTGCCAGCAGCGTAGGGCAGGGGGCTTACAATGAGCAGTTCTTC
.,.,TRBJ1-3,TRBV18,CASSPRTEGSGNTIYF,TGTGCCAGCTCACCAAGGACCGAGGGCTCTGGAAACACCATATATTTT
once,.,TRBJ2-7,TRBV28,CASSTLVGGLYEQYF,TGTGCCAGCAGTACCTTGGTGGGGGGGCTTTACGAGCAGTACTTC
.,TRBD2,TRBJ2-2,TRBV13,CASSLGLAGTGELFF,TGTGCCAGCAGCTTAGGCCTAGCGGGAACCGGGGAGCTGTTTTTT
.,TRBD1,TRBJ1-1,TRBV9,CASSVSDRDTEAFF,TGTGCCAGCAGCGTATCGGACAGGGATACTGAAGCTTTCTTT
.,TRBD1,TRBJ2-7,TRBV10-3,CAIGQGPSYEQYF,TGTGCCATCGGACAGGGCCCCTCCTACGAGCAGTACTTC
.,.,TRBJ1-5,TRBV2,CASSETPGHSNQPQHF,TGTGCCAGCAGTGAAACCCCAGGCCATAGCAATCAGCCCCAGCATTTT
.,.,TRBJ1-6,TRBV4-3,CASSQDWGGNSPLHF,TGCGCCAGCAGCCAAGATTGGGGGGGAAATTCACCCCTCCACTTT
.,.,TRBJ1-2,TRBV9,CASSVAGLEDYGYTF,TGTGCCAGCAGCGTCGCGGGTCTCGAGGACTATGGCTACACCTTC
.,.,TRBJ1-2,TRBV19,CASSFGSGVYGYTF,TGTGCCAGTAGCTTTGGCTCCGGGGTCTATGGCTACACCTTC
once,TRBD1,TRBJ1-6,TRBV5-8,CASSPGTGGSPLHF,TGTGCCAGCAGCCCCGGGACAGGCGGTTCACCCCTCCACTTT
.,.,TRBJ2-5,TRBV18,CASSPGSGLGETQYF,TGTGCCAGCTCACCTGGATCGGGTTTGGGAGAGACCCAGTACTTC
.,.,TRBJ1-1,TRBV12-3/TRBV12-4,CATGNLRQTEAFF,TGTGCCACCGGGAACCTCAGGCAGACTGAAGCTTTCTTT
.,TRBD1,TRBJ1-5,TRBV19,CASSNTGDEQPQHF,TGTGCCAGTAGTAACACAGGGGATGAACAGCCCCAGCATTTT
.,.,TRBJ2-7,TRBV4-3,CASSQDFSSYEQYF,TGCGCCAGCAGCCAAGATTTCAGCTCCTACGAGCAGTACTTC
.,TRBD1,TRBJ1-1,TRBV2,CASRANTGVRNTEAFF,TGTGCCAGCAGGGCAAATACAGGGGTTCGGAACACTGAAGCTTTCTTT
.,.,TRBJ1-2,TRBV6-5,CASSSQAATYGYTF,TGTGCCAGCAGTTCCCAGGCAGCCACCTATGGCTACACCTTC
.,.,TRBJ1-3,TRBV5-1,CASSLATLTSGNTIYF,TGCGCCAGCAGCTTGGCAACACTAACCTCTGGAAACACCATATATTTT
.,.,TRBJ1-1,TRBV7-8,CASSFSQGREAFF,TGTGCCAGCAGCTTTTCACAGGGCCGGGAAGCTTTCTTT
.,.,TRBJ1-5,TRBV9,CASSVGASEPSDQPQHF,TGTGCCAGCAGCGTAGGGGCTTCAGAACCGTCGGATCAGCCCCAGCATTTT
.,TRBD1,TRBJ1-5,TRBV7-8,CASSLDRGDQPQHF,TGTGCCAGCAGCTTGGACAGGGGAGATCAGCCCCAGCATTTT
once,TRBD1,TRBJ2-7,TRBV19,CATRQGYEQYF,TGTGCCACCAGACAGGGCTACGAGCAGTACTTC
once,TRBD2,TRBJ2-7,TRBV7-2,CASSLSRGVSSYEQYF,TGTGCCAGCAGCTTATCGCGGGGGGTAAGCTCCTACGAGCAGTACTTC